This T cell receptor (beta chain) was recorded in a study of graft-versus-host responses after intestinal transplantation. On the study more broadly: Anti-thymocyte globulin was used for induction in all recipients, who then took tacrolimus and steroids for approximately 3 years.

Generated by immunoSEQ multiplex PCR, the TCRdb table keeps only in-frame clones and is missing some. Among fewer than 85,000 clones listed, approximately 94% were seen once. Germline CDR1 ENHRY, CDR2 SYGVKD. The length of the CDR3 is 14 residues. The germline V and J ends were trimmed by 7 bases and 3 bases, with 16 bases remaining between them. In the case of this clone: Its antigen is as yet unknown.

The rearrangement links TRBV10-3 to TRBJ2-7, with D perhaps matching TRBD1 (6 bases). This clonotype was obtained from a human donor who received an intestinal transplant. Sample: unstimulated CD8+ T cells sorted from spleen or lymph node cells, taken before intestinal transplant. CDR3 sequence: CAIMGAGEVYEQYF. CDR3 bases: TGTGCCATCATGGGGGCAGGAGAAGTCTACGAGCAGTACTTC.